One and the same sample provided the 4 T cell receptor beta chains below, sequenced in a study of blood T cell repertoires in COVID-19. Data came from immunoSEQ multiplex PCR; TCRdb stores just in-frame clones and leaves some out. The sample records more than 140,000 clones, 75% to 85% being singletons. Sequencing input: peripheral blood. Receptors originate from a woman aged 45 to 65 in a cohort sampled during active or convalescent COVID-19.

The chain uses TRBV30 and TRBJ2-6; D is possibly TRBD1 (5 bases). This CDR3 comprises 16 residues. The germline V gene encodes CDR1 GTSNPN and CDR2 SVGIG (reference sequence). Trimming left V 2 bases short and J 2 bases short, with 13 bases between. CDR3 nucleotide sequence: TGTGCCTGGAGTTCAGACAGCCCCACTGGGGCCAACGTCCTGACTTTC. This gives the protein CAWSSDSPTGANVLTF.

The chain is built from TRBV10-1 and TRBJ2-1; 10 nucleotides line up with TRBD2. V gave up 7 bases and J gave up 2 bases; unmatched junction bases: 2. Germline CDR1 reads WNHNN; CDR2 reads SYGVQD (reference sequence). This CDR3 comprises 14 residues. The DNA of the CDR3 is TGCGCCAGCAAGCGGGAGGGGCCCTACAATGAGCAGTTCTTC. Residues: CASKREGPYNEQFF.

In its sample, this clone was seen once. The chain carries TRBV5-6 and TRBJ1-3; D is uncertain. Germline CDR1 reads SGHDT; CDR2 reads YYEEEE. Trimming left V 0 bases short and J 0 bases short, with 10 bases between. The CDR3 has 16 amino acids. CDR3 sequence (DNA): TGTGCCAGCAGCTTGGCTTCGGTTCTCTCTGGAAACACCATATATTTT. Its translation is CASSLASVLSGNTIYF.

The genes are TRBV6-1 and TRBJ2-7; tentative D call: TRBD1 (5 bases). The V end was cut by 2 bases, the J end by 5 bases, with 10 bases between. CDR1 is MNHNS, CDR2 SASEGT, per germline. The length of the CDR3 is 13 residues. DNA for the CDR3: TGTGCCAGCAGTGAACAGGGAACGGACGAGCAGTACTTC. Its translation: CASSEQGTDEQYF.